The sequence of this T cell receptor beta chain was determined in a study of T cell responses to AZD1222 COVID-19 vaccine. Study-level results: In a largely white British group with more females than males, clonal diversity was possibly underestimated. Reportedly, close to half of spike-specific TCRs are directed against unmutated variant regions.

V was trimmed by 3 bases and J by 1 base, leaving 16 bases between them. Germline lookup yields CDR1 SGDLS and CDR2 YYNGEE. This CDR3 spans 17 amino acids. Here immunoSEQ multiplex PCR was the method, and the copy in TCRdb shows in-frame clones only, minus some. The data hold over 130,000 clones, with around nine tenths observed a single time. On this clone: Its antigen is unidentified.

The V call is TRBV9, the J call TRBJ2-2, with a tentative D call TRBD2 (5 bases). The sequencing here drew on peripheral blood, taken on day 0 of AZD1222 vaccination. The TCR originated in an adult in good health. DNA of the CDR3: TGTGCCAGCAGCGGAAGCCCTACTAGAAAGAACACCGGGGAGCTGTTTTTT. Protein: CASSGSPTRKNTGELFF.